This is a list of T cell receptor beta chains from one sample in a study of blood T cell repertoires in COVID-19. Assay used: immunoSEQ multiplex PCR; TCRdb lists only in-frame clones, some missing. The table records over 250,000 clones, 80% to 90% of them present only once. The sequencing input was peripheral blood. Receptors originate from a woman between 65 and 79 years old with acute or convalescent COVID-19. The CDR3 runs from the conserved cysteine through the conserved F or W. The order of the fields is J gene, D gene, V gene, CDR3 length, clone size, CDR3 protein, CDR3 DNA. The D gene is left open where the match is weak. A clone size is listed for some rows: how often the clone was seen (once, few, many), or a class if it is expanded.

>TRBJ1-1|NA|TRBV20-1|11|many
CSARGGPEAFF
TGCAGTGCTCGAGGAGGGCCGGAAGCTTTCTTT
>TRBJ2-3|NA|TRBV7-9|15|once
CASSSGTRYTDTQYF
TGTGCCAGCAGCTCCGGGACTCGCTACACAGATACGCAGTATTTT
>TRBJ1-5|NA|TRBV2|13|NA
CASNTGFNEPQHF
TGTGCCAGCAATACAGGCTTCAATGAACCCCAGCATTTT
>TRBJ1-2|TRBD1|TRBV4-1|16|few
CASSQRRRGRNYGYTF
TGCGCCAGCAGCCAAAGACGCAGGGGGAGGAACTATGGCTACACCTTC
>TRBJ1-3|NA|TRBV5-1|13|NA
CASSSADSHTIYF
TGCGCCAGCAGCTCGGCGGACAGTCACACCATATATTTT
>TRBJ1-2|NA|TRBV5-4|17|NA
CASRGGSGTFWDYGYTF
TGTGCCAGCAGGGGTGGGTCAGGAACTTTTTGGGACTATGGCTACACCTTC
>TRBJ1-2|NA|TRBV5-4|15|NA
CASSPKGGRKVGYTF
TGTGCCAGCAGCCCGAAGGGGGGGCGCAAAGTTGGCTACACCTTC
>TRBJ1-1|NA|TRBV30|15|NA
CAWSVLTGFNTEAFF
TGTGCCTGGAGTGTACTGACAGGCTTTAACACTGAAGCTTTCTTT
>TRBJ1-3|NA|TRBV6-4|15|NA
CASSVEGDSGNTIYF
TGTGCCAGCAGTGTTGAGGGAGACTCTGGAAACACCATATATTTT
>TRBJ1-1|NA|TRBV19|15|NA
CASKKYSAREDEAFF
TGTGCCAGTAAAAAGTATTCGGCGCGGGAGGATGAAGCTTTCTTT
>TRBJ2-3|NA|TRBV5-4|14|NA
CASSPSGFTDTQYF
TGTGCCAGCAGCCCCAGCGGATTCACAGATACGCAGTATTTT
>TRBJ1-3|NA|TRBV29-1|15|NA
CSVAFIAGPGNTIYF
TGCAGCGTTGCATTCATAGCGGGGCCTGGAAACACCATATATTTT
>TRBJ2-1|NA|TRBV1|14|NA
CTSSQAPPSNEQFF
TGCACCAGCAGCCAAGCCCCCCCTTCCAATGAGCAGTTCTTC
>TRBJ1-2|NA|TRBV6-5|14|NA
CASTSTGGQYGYTF
TGTGCCAGCACCTCAACCGGGGGGCAATATGGCTACACCTTC
>TRBJ1-2|TRBD1|TRBV5-1|12|once
CASGQGDYGYTF
TGCGCCAGTGGACAGGGGGACTATGGCTACACCTTC
>TRBJ2-1|NA|TRBV12-5|15|NA
CASASDSGSYNEQFF
TGTGCTAGTGCCTCCGACAGTGGCTCCTACAATGAGCAGTTCTTC
>TRBJ2-1|NA|TRBV7-2|16|NA
CASSLEGSLAWNEQFF
TGTGCCAGCAGCTTAGAAGGGTCGCTAGCGTGGAATGAGCAGTTCTTC
>TRBJ1-1|NA|TRBV5-1|14|NA
CASSLEQGGTEAFF
TGCGCCAGCAGCTTGGAGCAGGGTGGAACTGAAGCTTTCTTT
>TRBJ1-1|NA|TRBV5-1|12|NA
CASSLQNTEAFF
TGCGCCAGCAGCTTACAGAACACTGAAGCTTTCTTT
>TRBJ1-1|NA|TRBV24-1|13|NA
CATRESLNTEAFF
TGTGCCACCAGGGAGTCTTTGAACACTGAAGCTTTCTTT
>TRBJ2-5|NA|TRBV28|14|NA
CASSSGGIQETQYF
TGTGCCAGCAGTTCAGGAGGGATTCAAGAGACCCAGTACTTC
>TRBJ1-2|NA|TRBV7-2|14|NA
CASSPTRANYGYTF
TGTGCCAGCAGCCCCACCAGGGCCAACTATGGCTACACCTTC
>TRBJ2-3|TRBD2|TRBV19|15|NA
CASSLGLAGGDTQYF
TGTGCCAGTAGTCTCGGACTAGCGGGGGGAGATACGCAGTATTTT
>TRBJ2-5|NA|TRBV19|15|NA
CASSVRTGRVETQYF
TGTGCCAGTAGTGTTAGAACAGGGCGGGTAGAGACCCAGTACTTC
>TRBJ2-5|TRBD2|TRBV3-1/TRBV3-2|16|NA
CASSQEVAGGGETQYF
TGTGCCAGCAGCCAAGAAGTCGCGGGGGGTGGGGAGACCCAGTACTTC
>TRBJ1-1|NA|TRBV3-1/TRBV3-2|14|NA
CASSQRALNTEAFF
TGTGCCAGCAGCCAGCGGGCTTTGAACACTGAAGCTTTCTTT
>TRBJ2-5|TRBD2|TRBV7-8|15|NA
CASRSPVGRQETQYF
TGTGCCAGCAGATCCCCAGTCGGGAGGCAAGAGACCCAGTACTTC
>TRBJ2-6|TRBD2|TRBV4-2|17|NA
CASSQWGGASGANVLTF
TGTGCCAGCAGCCAGTGGGGGGGTGCCTCTGGGGCCAACGTCCTGACTTTC
>TRBJ2-3|TRBD2|TRBV6-2/TRBV6-3|14|NA
CASSYPGGADTQYF
TGTGCCAGCAGTTACCCTGGGGGGGCAGATACGCAGTATTTT
>TRBJ2-3|NA|TRBV28|13|NA
CATRRDLPDTQYF
TGTGCCACTAGGCGCGACTTGCCAGATACGCAGTATTTT
>TRBJ2-7|NA|TRBV5-5|14|NA
CASSLAGGNYEQYF
TGTGCCAGCAGCTTGGCCGGGGGAAACTACGAGCAGTACTTC
>TRBJ2-5|TRBD2|TRBV6-5|12|NA
CASQTGRGAQYF
TGTGCCTCGCAGACCGGCCGGGGGGCCCAGTACTTC
>TRBJ2-7|NA|TRBV5-1|14|NA
CASRLTGTGYEQYF
TGCGCCAGCAGACTCACAGGGACGGGCTACGAGCAGTACTTC
>TRBJ2-1|TRBD2|TRBV3-1/TRBV3-2|15|NA
CASTLTSGGYNEQFF
TGTGCCAGCACCCTAACTAGCGGGGGTTACAATGAGCAGTTCTTC
>TRBJ2-1|NA|TRBV5-1|15|NA
CASSQTRVVSGEQFF
TGCGCCAGCAGCCAGACTAGAGTGGTTTCCGGTGAGCAGTTCTTC
>TRBJ2-7|TRBD2|TRBV3-1/TRBV3-2|15|NA
CASSRQAGSSYEQYF
TGTGCCAGCAGCCGACAAGCGGGAAGCTCCTACGAGCAGTACTTC
>TRBJ1-1|TRBD1|TRBV5-5|15|NA
CASSEARTGNTEAFF
TGTGCCAGCAGCGAGGCCAGGACAGGGAACACTGAAGCTTTCTTT
>TRBJ2-4|TRBD1|TRBV15|9|NA
CAPPRTGNF
TGTGCCCCACCCCGGACAGGCAACTTC
>TRBJ1-4|NA|TRBV2|13|NA
CASSIGVNEKLFF
TGTGCCAGCAGCATCGGGGTTAATGAAAAACTGTTTTTT
>TRBJ1-3|NA|TRBV5-1|14|NA
CASSLGSSGNTIYF
TGCGCCAGCAGCTTAGGGAGCTCTGGAAACACCATATATTTT
>TRBJ2-5|NA|TRBV11-2|15|NA
CASSFETRREKTQYF
TGTGCCAGCAGCTTCGAGACGAGAAGGGAGAAGACCCAGTACTTC
>TRBJ1-1|TRBD1|TRBV5-1|15|NA
CASSSRQGGNTEAFF
TGCGCCAGCAGCTCTCGACAGGGAGGGAACACTGAAGCTTTCTTT
>TRBJ1-3|TRBD1|TRBV7-9|16|NA
CASSAAGQVYGNTIYF
TGTGCCAGCAGCGCAGCGGGACAGGTGTATGGAAACACCATATATTTT
>TRBJ2-2|NA|TRBV2|14|NA
CASSPNGQTGELFF
TGTGCCAGCAGCCCCAACGGACAGACCGGGGAGCTGTTTTTT
>TRBJ1-1|TRBD1|TRBV19|13|NA
CASGDRVGTEAFF
TGTGCCAGTGGAGACAGGGTGGGCACTGAAGCTTTCTTT
>TRBJ1-2|NA|TRBV20-1|11|NA
CSALRGDGYTF
TGCAGTGCTCTGCGGGGGGACGGCTACACCTTC
>TRBJ2-5|TRBD2|TRBV11-2|14|NA
CASSPTSGGETQYF
TGTGCCAGCAGCCCCACCTCGGGGGGAGAGACCCAGTACTTC
>TRBJ2-5|NA|TRBV20-1|11|NA
CSGEFQETQYF
TGCAGTGGGGAGTTCCAAGAGACCCAGTACTTC
>TRBJ1-5|NA|TRBV2|15|few
CASSVQQGGNQPQHF
TGTGCCAGCAGTGTTCAACAGGGTGGCAATCAGCCCCAGCATTTT
>TRBJ2-5|NA|TRBV7-2|11|NA
CASSLSETQYF
TGTGCCAGCAGCTTATCGGAGACCCAGTACTTC